Listed below are T cell receptor beta chains from one sample, sequenced in a study of CD8+ T cells in alopecia areata. Sequenced by immunoSEQ multiplex PCR; TCRdb stores in-frame clones only, minus some. The sample shows 200,000 or so clones, over 40% of them seen only once. The sample in question was CD4+ T cells sorted from blood, obtained at roughly week 38, from a patient treated with tofacitinib. These receptors came from a human donor with alopecia areata. CDR3s include the opening cysteine and the closing phenylalanine or tryptophan. Fields, in order: J gene, D gene, V gene, clone size, CDR3 protein, CDR3 DNA. The D gene is left open where the match is weak. Clone size is stated in some rows and not others, as once, few, many or a class when expanded.

TRBJ2-1 | - | TRBV15 | - | CATTWGVRGNEQFF | TGTGCCACCACGTGGGGGGTAAGGGGTAATGAGCAGTTCTTC
TRBJ2-1 | - | TRBV30 | - | CAWSRGVYNEQFF | TGTGCCTGGAGTCGCGGGGTATACAATGAGCAGTTCTTC
TRBJ2-3 | - | TRBV15 | - | CATSRGTPRDTQYF | TGTGCCACCAGCAGAGGCACCCCACGCGATACGCAGTATTTT
TRBJ2-1 | TRBD1 | TRBV29-1 | - | CSVSGTGGSLNEQFF | TGCAGCGTCTCCGGGACAGGGGGCTCCTTGAATGAGCAGTTCTTC
TRBJ1-4 | TRBD1 | TRBV25-1 | - | CASSEQGAGDEKLFF | TGTGCCAGCAGTGAACAGGGGGCAGGGGATGAAAAACTGTTTTTT
TRBJ2-2 | - | TRBV25-1 | - | CASSETRGFTGELFF | TGTGCCAGCAGTGAAACAAGGGGATTCACCGGGGAGCTGTTTTTT
TRBJ2-7 | - | TRBV2 | - | CASSDRRQGSEQYF | TGTGCCAGCAGTGATCGGCGGCAGGGGAGCGAGCAGTACTTC
TRBJ1-2 | - | TRBV2 | many | CASSDPRGSYGYTF | TGTGCCAGCAGTGATCCAAGGGGATCCTATGGCTACACCTTC
TRBJ2-1 | TRBD2 | TRBV28 | - | CASSLLGGSSYNEQFF | TGTGCCAGCAGTTTATTGGGCGGGAGCTCCTACAATGAGCAGTTCTTC
TRBJ2-3 | - | TRBV4-3 | few | CASSQDLAPTDTQYF | TGCGCCAGCAGCCAAGATCTAGCCCCCACAGATACGCAGTATTTT
TRBJ1-1 | - | TRBV18 | - | CASSPRAISNTEAFF | TGTGCCAGCTCACCACGCGCGATCTCAAACACTGAAGCTTTCTTT
TRBJ2-1 | TRBD2 | TRBV4-2 | - | CASSQAQLAGGNNEQFF | TGTGCCAGCAGCCAAGCCCAACTAGCGGGAGGGAACAATGAGCAGTTCTTC
TRBJ1-1 | - | TRBV4-3 | few | CASSQDPQGLMNTEAFF | TGCGCCAGCAGCCAAGATCCCCAGGGCCTCATGAACACTGAAGCTTTCTTT
TRBJ2-4 | TRBD1 | TRBV7-2 | - | CASSLAPETGGNIQYF | TGTGCCAGCAGCTTAGCGCCGGAGACAGGGGGAAACATTCAGTACTTC
TRBJ2-1 | TRBD2 | TRBV6-5 | - | CATLRTSGSNEQFF | TGTGCCACTCTCCGGACTAGCGGGAGCAATGAGCAGTTCTTC
TRBJ2-7 | TRBD1 | TRBV30 | few | CAWTTRTGAYEQYF | TGTGCCTGGACTACCCGGACAGGGGCCTACGAGCAGTACTTC
TRBJ1-5 | TRBD1 | TRBV19 | few | CASSIGTGIGQPQHF | TGTGCCAGTAGTATAGGGACAGGGATTGGTCAGCCCCAGCATTTT
TRBJ2-3 | - | TRBV5-1 | - | CASSPEVGSTQYF | TGCGCCAGCAGCCCGGAGGTCGGGAGTACGCAGTATTTT
TRBJ1-1 | - | TRBV29-1 | once | CSASPMNTEAFF | TGCAGCGCCTCACCTATGAACACTGAAGCTTTCTTT
TRBJ2-1 | TRBD2 | TRBV29-1 | few | CSNRGGLAGGEQFF | TGCAGTAACCGCGGGGGACTAGCGGGAGGAGAGCAGTTCTTC
TRBJ2-7 | - | TRBV9 | few | CASSVAPTSYEQYF | TGTGCCAGCAGCGTAGCCCCAACCTCCTACGAGCAGTACTTC
TRBJ1-2 | - | TRBV30 | - | CAWSRDIGECTF | TGTGCCTGGAGTAGGGACATCGGAGAATGCACCTTC